This TCR beta chain was identified during a study of T cells in Graves' hyperthyroidism and ophthalmopathy. The CDR3 regions of TCR beta were amplified from RNA transcripts. First-round RT-PCR targeting the TCR CDR3 was performed with the HTBI primer set. MiXCR, run by TCRdb on the multiplex PCR reads, gives a single entry per CDR3 protein. The table has 350,000 to 450,000 distinct CDR3 sequences, approximately 15% seen once. The trim removed 0 bases at V and 1 base at J, leaving 4 bases unmatched. Germline CDR1 is DFQATT and CDR2 is SNEGSKA (reference sequence). This CDR3 contains 15 residues. Sequenced sample: blood. The receptor comes from a woman aged 55-70 years with Graves' hyperthyroidism. The rearrangement joins TRBV20-1 to TRBJ2-5; TRBD2 agrees at 8 bases. The CDR3 is CSAREPTSAQETQYF. The DNA of the CDR3 is TGCAGTGCTAGAGAACCGACTAGCGCCCAAGAGACCCAGTACTTC.